These 29 T cell receptor beta chains came from one sample sequenced in a study of blood T cell repertoires in COVID-19. Profiled with immunoSEQ multiplex PCR; TCRdb holds only in-frame clones, not every one. The repertoire holds 300,000 to 450,000 clones, with 85% to 90% as singletons. Sequencing was performed on PBMCs or T cells enriched from blood (not recorded which). Receptors were obtained from a man aged 18 to 30 who had recovered from COVID-19.

The chain uses TRBV19 and TRBJ1-2; a weak D match, TRBD1 (5 bases). Per germline, CDR1 LNHDA and CDR2 SQIVND (reference sequence). The CDR3 spans 14 residues. The V end lost 3 bases, the J end lost 2 bases, and 10 bases lay between the germline ends. The CDR3: CASSIGGSNYGYTF. The CDR3 nucleotides are TGTGCCAGTAGTATCGGGGGGTCAAACTATGGCTACACCTTC.

The chain is built from TRBV5-1 and TRBJ2-1; TRBD2 matches at 15 bases. This CDR3 region has 19 residues. Unmatched junction bases numbered 13, after V lost 7 bases and J lost 2 bases. Germline V gene lookup returns CDR1 SGHRS and CDR2 YFSETQ. The chain's CDR3 is CASSTGTSGRRNAYNEQFF. As DNA, the CDR3 is TGCGCCAGCTCAACTGGGACTAGCGGGAGGAGGAACGCCTACAATGAGCAGTTCTTC.

Points on this clone: Other DNA sequences in this sample translate to the same CDR3. This chain connects TRBV3-1 (or the pseudogene TRBV3-2) to TRBJ2-7; D possibly corresponds to TRBD2 (6 bases). Trimming took 3 bases from V and 4 from J, leaving 7 bases between them. Germline V gives CDR1 LGHDT, CDR2 YNNKEL (reference sequence). CDR3 length: 12 residues. Here the CDR3 reads CASSHGGYEQYF. The CDR3 DNA sequence: TGTGCCAGCAGCCACGGGGGATACGAGCAGTACTTC.

A few counts support this clone. The DNA is left out, because the CDR3 cannot be placed on it with certainty; the CDR3 is given as TCRdb lists it. V and J are TRBV6-2 or TRBV6-3 and TRBJ2-7; TRBD2, the table's D call, was not compared with the DNA. The CDR3 is 16 amino acids long, termini counted. Germline values: CDR1 MNHEY, CDR2 SVGEGT. CDR3: CASSYPFGPGVHEQYF.

This clone appeared once. The chain combines TRBV9 with TRBJ1-3; no reliable D call. Germline lookup yields CDR1 SGDLS and CDR2 YYNGEE. V shed 4 bases and J shed 0 bases, with 14 bases lying between them. CDR3 size: 16 residues. The CDR3 loop reads CASSYDINNSGNTIYF. The CDR3 DNA follows: TGTGCCAGCAGCTACGACATAAACAACTCTGGAAACACCATATATTTT. The whole variable domain, remainder taken from reference TRBV9 and TRBJ1-3, is DSGVTQTPKHLITATGQRVTLRCSPRSGDLSVYWYQQSLDQGLQFLIQYYNGEERAKGNILERFSAQQFPDLHSELNLSSLELGDSALYFCASSYDINNSGNTIYFGEGSWLTVV.

V usage is TRBV7-9 and J usage is TRBJ1-1, with 11 bases that match TRBD1. The CDR3 contains 15 residues. Germline CDR1 SEHNR, CDR2 FQNEAQ (reference sequence). The trim removed 4 bases at V and 5 bases at J, leaving 6 bases unmatched. CDR3 bases: TGTGCCAGCAGCTCTAGGACAGGGGGCGAAACTGAAGCTTTCTTT. It is translated as CASSSRTGGETEAFF.

The rearrangement joins TRBV25-1 to TRBJ2-7; 7 bases line up with TRBD2. Trimming cost V 3 bases and J 2 bases; bases outside gene matches: 10. There are 16 residues in the CDR3. Germline V gives CDR1 MGHDK, CDR2 SYGVNS. The CDR3 DNA reads as TGTGCCAGCAGTGACAACTCAGCGGGAATCACCTACGAGCAGTACTTC. Its protein is CASSDNSAGITYEQYF.

As concerns this clone: This same CDR3 is encoded by further DNA sequences in the sample. The chain recombines TRBV7-9 with TRBJ2-3; no reliable D call. Germline CDR1 SEHNR, CDR2 FQNEAQ (reference sequence). The CDR3 runs 12 residues. V was shortened by 3 bases and J by 4 bases, with 5 bases between the two germline ends. CDR3 sequence reads: CASSFVSDTQYF. The CDR3 coding sequence is TGTGCCAGCAGCTTTGTATCAGATACGCAGTATTTT.

J is TRBJ2-7 and V is TRBV3-1 (or the pseudogene TRBV3-2); 10 nucleotides align to TRBD2. CDR1 LGHDT and CDR2 YNNKEL come from the germline V gene (reference sequence). Unmatched junction bases numbered 6, after V lost 1 base and J lost 0 bases. The CDR3 length is 17 residues. The CDR3 sequence is CASSQVTSGTYSYEQYF. The CDR3 DNA follows: TGTGCCAGCAGCCAAGTCACTAGCGGGACCTACTCCTACGAGCAGTACTTC.

V gene TRBV6-5 combines with J gene TRBJ2-5; possible D gene TRBD2, 5 bases. The CDR3 length is 12 residues. Germline CDR1 is MNHEY and CDR2 is SVGAGI. V dropped 8 bases and J dropped 9 bases, with 16 bases sitting between them. The DNA of the CDR3 is TGTGCCAGCGGGCCGATGGGAGTTGCCCAGTACTTC. Translating gives CASGPMGVAQYF.

This clone is a singleton in its sample. This sequence joins TRBV19 and TRBJ1-1; 8 nucleotides line up with TRBD1. J was trimmed by 4 bases and V by 1 base; bases with no gene match: 8. This CDR3 comprises 16 residues. Germline V gene sequence: CDR1 LNHDA, CDR2 SQIVND (reference sequence). The CDR3 sequence: CASSIVQGATATEAFF. CDR3 coding DNA: TGTGCCAGTAGTATAGTCCAGGGGGCAACGGCCACTGAAGCTTTCTTT. The full variable domain, completed using reference TRBV19 and TRBJ1-1, is DGGITQSPKYLFRKEGQNVTLSCEQNLNHDAMYWYRQDPGQGLRLIYYSQIVNDFQKGDIAEGYSVSREKKESFPLTVTSAQKNPTAFYLCASSIVQGATATEAFFGQGTRLTVV.

The CDR3 bases are TGTGCCAGTAGTTACAGGGAAGAAACTGAAAAACTGTTTTTT. It yields the protein CASSYREETEKLFF. The chain employs TRBV19 and TRBJ1-4; D may be TRBD1 (6 bases). CDR3 length equals 14 residues. Trimming took off 5 bases at V and 7 bases at J, with 14 bases between the two ends. Germline CDR1 reads LNHDA; CDR2 reads SQIVND (reference sequence).

Note on this clone: The sample contains more than one DNA sequence encoding this CDR3. The chain combines TRBV28 with TRBJ1-5, with TRBD1 matching over 7 bases. The CDR3 is made up of 14 amino acids. Germline V lookup: CDR1 MDHEN, CDR2 SYDVKM. The junction had 6 bases not matched to a gene; V was cut back by 6 bases and J by 4 bases. The CDR3 spells CASSRTGPNQPQHF. The CDR3 DNA reads TGTGCCAGCAGCCGGACAGGACCGAATCAGCCCCAGCATTTT.

This chain uses TRBV18 with TRBJ2-2; 8 bases are shared with TRBD2. With V trimmed by 3 bases and J by 4 bases, 13 bases remained unmatched. The CDR3 is 18 residues long. CDR1 and CDR2 from the germline V gene are KGHSH and LQKENI. CDR3 region: CASSPEERVAGPTGELFF. CDR3 bases: TGTGCCAGCTCACCCGAGGAAAGGGTAGCGGGACCCACCGGGGAGCTGTTTTTT.

This clone was counted a few times. The rearrangement links TRBV6-2 or TRBV6-3 to TRBJ1-1; no definite D call. The germline gives CDR1 MNHEY, CDR2 SVGEGT. The CDR3 totals 15 residues. Trimming took off 2 bases at V and 1 base at J, with 11 bases between the two ends. CDR3 sequence reads: CASSYSGVPNTEAFF. The CDR3 DNA reads as TGTGCCAGCAGTTACAGCGGGGTCCCGAACACTGAAGCTTTCTTT.

This chain joins TRBV10-3 and TRBJ1-2, with TRBD1 as a possible D gene (6 bases). V was clipped by 0 bases and J by 5 bases, with 10 bases between them. CDR3 length: 14 residues. The germline V gene has CDR1 ENHRY and CDR2 SYGVKD. CDR3 loop: CAISESGGRYGYTF. CDR3 in DNA: TGTGCCATCAGTGAGTCTGGGGGCCGGTATGGCTACACCTTC.

V usage is TRBV19 and J usage is TRBJ1-5, with a possible D match to TRBD1 (6 bases). V lost 5 bases and J lost 2, with 16 bases in between. The CDR3 covers 16 residues. Germline CDR1 and CDR2: LNHDA and SQIVND (reference sequence). The CDR3 DNA reads TGTGCCAGTAGTTCCCCAGGGGAGAGTGGCAATCAGCCCCAGCATTTT. Translated: CASSSPGESGNQPQHF.

The rearrangement joins TRBV5-4 to TRBJ2-2; 9 bases fit TRBD2. V lost 4 bases and J lost 4; bases outside the gene matches: 8. Germline CDR1 is SGHNT and CDR2 is YYREEE (reference sequence). The CDR3 length is 16 residues. CDR3 protein: CASSLGAGGTTGELFF. In DNA form, the CDR3 reads TGTGCCAGCAGCCTCGGCGCGGGGGGGACCACCGGGGAGCTGTTTTTT.

A remark on this clone: Different DNA sequences within this sample yield the same CDR3. The chain links TRBV11-2 to TRBJ2-7; TRBD1 matches 11 bases. Germline-derived CDR1 and CDR2 are SGHAT and FQNNGV. After removal of 5 bases from V and 3 bases from J, the junction contained 3 bases not matched to a gene. CDR3 size: 14 residues. The DNA for the CDR3 is TGTGCCAGCAGCCTCGGGACAGGGGGCTACGAGCAGTACTTC. It is translated as CASSLGTGGYEQYF.

The chain couples TRBV4-1 to TRBJ1-3; D perhaps matches TRBD1 (5 bases). The CDR3 totals 17 residues. The ends were cut back, 1 base at V and 4 bases at J, with 17 bases in the middle. From germline, CDR1 is MGHRA and CDR2 YSYEKL. The CDR3 loop is CASSQVEGRTFGNTIYF. DNA for the CDR3: TGCGCCAGCAGCCAAGTGGAGGGGAGAACTTTCGGAAACACCATATATTTT.

This rearrangement joins TRBV28 to TRBJ2-1; no clear D gene. CDR1 and CDR2 from the germline V gene are MDHEN and SYDVKM. This CDR3 contains 14 residues. V lost 6 bases to trimming and J lost 5 bases, with 14 bases between them. CDR3 protein: CASSPRQTDNEQFF. CDR3 in DNA: TGTGCCAGCAGCCCGAGGCAGACCGACAATGAGCAGTTCTTC.

V is TRBV27 and J is TRBJ2-3; TRBD2 aligns across 12 bases. Unmatched junction bases numbered 1, after V lost 5 bases and J lost 1 base. Germline V lookup: CDR1 MNHEY, CDR2 SMNVEV (reference sequence). The CDR3 is made up of 15 amino acids. The CDR3 region has the DNA TGTGCCAGCAGTCCTAGCGGGGGGGGCACAGATACGCAGTATTTT. Its protein product is CASSPSGGGTDTQYF.

The chain uses TRBV28 and TRBJ1-2; weak D call: TRBD1 (6 bases). CDR3 size: 13 residues. V lost 7 bases, J lost 0 bases, and 9 bases lay in between. CDR1 is MDHEN, CDR2 SYDVKM, per germline. CDR3 sequence (DNA): TGTGCCAGCACAACAGGGACTAACTATGGCTACACCTTC. This sequence encodes CASTTGTNYGYTF.

The chain recombines TRBV6-2 or TRBV6-3 with TRBJ2-2, with TRBD2 matching 16 bases. The CDR3 has 18 residues. V shed 1 base and J 6 bases; nucleotides not matched to a gene: 5. The V gene's germline CDR1 is MNHEY and CDR2 SVGEGT. CDR3 sequence reads: CASSYLPGLAGGAGELFF. Here the CDR3 DNA reads TGTGCCAGCAGTTACTTGCCGGGACTAGCGGGAGGGGCCGGGGAGCTGTTTTTT.

With regard to this clone: At the DNA level, this CDR3 is encoded by other sequences in the same sample as well. The J gene is TRBJ2-7, the V gene TRBV7-6; 7 bases match TRBD2. This CDR3 is built from 14 residues. V lost 1 base and J lost 5; bases outside the gene matches: 5. CDR1 is SGHVS, CDR2 FNYEAQ, per germline. The CDR3 spells CASSLVGGGDEQYF. In nucleotides, the CDR3 is TGTGCCAGCAGCTTAGTTGGCGGGGGTGACGAGCAGTACTTC.

Only a few counts were recorded for this clone. This chain joins TRBV28 and TRBJ2-7; D is perhaps TRBD1 (6 bases). Germline values: CDR1 MDHEN, CDR2 SYDVKM. CDR3 length: 15 residues. V lost 3 bases to trimming and J lost 0 bases, with 12 bases between them. CDR3 bases: TGTGCCAGCAGTTTGGACCGGGACAACTCCTACGAGCAGTACTTC. Translation gives CASSLDRDNSYEQYF.

This clone was counted a single time. The V and J genes are TRBV7-9 and TRBJ1-1; D is unclear. Germline V CDR1 and CDR2: SEHNR, FQNEAQ (reference sequence). The V end was cut by 3 bases, the J end by 2 bases, with 7 bases between. The CDR3 sequence is 13 residues long. This CDR3 reads CASSLAENTEAFF. The CDR3 nucleotides read TGTGCCAGCAGCTTGGCAGAAAACACTGAAGCTTTCTTT.

The chain is built from TRBV30 and TRBJ2-5, with 7 bases aligning to TRBD1. Germline V gives CDR1 GTSNPN, CDR2 SVGIG (reference sequence). This CDR3 has 15 residues. The V segment lost 3 bases and the J segment 6 bases; nucleotides outside the gene matches: 13. Here the CDR3 DNA reads TGTGCCTGGAGGTCGTTAGGGGGCGCTGAGAAGACCCAGTACTTC. Protein product: CAWRSLGGAEKTQYF.

The chain's CDR3 is CASSLRRGGNEQFF. The CDR3 region has the DNA TGTGCCAGCAGTCTTAGGCGGGGGGGCAATGAGCAGTTCTTC. The genes are TRBV7-8 and TRBJ2-1; TRBD2 matches at 9 bases. Germline values: CDR1 SGHVS, CDR2 FQNEAQ. The CDR3 extends over 14 amino acids. V lost 6 bases, J lost 6 bases, and 6 bases stayed unmatched.